The 25 T cell receptor beta chains below come from one sample, sequenced in a study of blood T cell repertoires in COVID-19. The assay was immunoSEQ multiplex PCR, and TCRdb's table has in-frame clones only and misses some. Here the sample spans about 170,000 clones, 79% being singletons. Sequencing input: PBMCs or T cells enriched from blood (not recorded which). The receptors shown here come from a woman in her seventies in a cohort exposed to, infected with or recovered from COVID-19 (not recorded which).

The V and J genes are TRBV6-2 or TRBV6-3 and TRBJ2-2; D perhaps matches TRBD2 (6 bases). CDR3 length: 16 amino acids. Germline-derived CDR1 and CDR2 are MNHEY and SVGEGT. V was clipped by 4 bases and J by 0 bases, with 12 bases between them. CDR3 nucleotide sequence: TGTGCCAGCAGTTTGCTGGGACTTACGAACACCGGGGAGCTGTTTTTT. Translating gives CASSLLGLTNTGELFF.

The chain couples TRBV18 to TRBJ2-7; possible D gene TRBD1, 6 bases. The germline CDR1 and CDR2 sequences are KGHSH and LQKENI. V was clipped by 6 bases and J by 5 bases, with 17 bases between them. The CDR3 is made up of 14 amino acids. CDR3 residues: CASSPGDNKDEQYF. CDR3 bases: TGTGCCAGCTCCCCCGGGGACAACAAGGACGAGCAGTACTTC.

V and J are TRBV18 and TRBJ2-5; TRBD1 matches at 10 bases. The CDR3 consists of 15 residues. Losses at the gene ends were 6 bases for V and 4 bases for J; bases not matched to a gene: 8. Germline V CDR1 and CDR2: KGHSH, LQKENI. The CDR3 DNA reads TGTGCCAGCTCGGCGCCTGGACAGGGGGGAGAGACCCAGTACTTC. Translated, it gives CASSAPGQGGETQYF.

The J gene is TRBJ2-1, the V gene TRBV4-3; a weak D match, TRBD2 (5 bases). Trimming removed 1 base at V and 5 bases at J, with 15 bases between. This CDR3 is built from 16 residues. Per the germline V gene, CDR1 is LGHNA and CDR2 is YSLEER. DNA for the CDR3: TGCGCCAGCAGCCAAGTGGATCAGAGACTAAACAATGAGCAGTTCTTC. Its protein is CASSQVDQRLNNEQFF.

Note on this clone: One junction end disagrees with the germline gene, perhaps due to a read error. The CDR3 loop reads CASSSSILAGGVANF. Written as DNA, the CDR3 is TGTGCCAGCAGCTCATCCATCCTAGCGGGAGGGGTGGCGAACTTC. The rearrangement joins TRBV11-2 to TRBJ2-7; 12 nucleotides align to TRBD2. Per germline, CDR1 SGHAT and CDR2 FQNNGV. The CDR3 extends over 15 amino acids.

The chain carries TRBV7-9 and TRBJ1-2, with 10 nucleotides matching TRBD1. The V gene end was trimmed by 4 bases and the J gene end by 4 bases; junction bases not matched to a gene: 3. The CDR3 extends over 14 amino acids. CDR1 is SEHNR, CDR2 FQNEAQ, per germline (reference sequence). In DNA form, the CDR3 reads TGTGCCAGCAGCTCGGGACAGGGGACCTATGGCTACACCTTC. This gives the protein CASSSGQGTYGYTF.

V gene TRBV12-5 combines with J gene TRBJ2-7; 8 positions match TRBD2. The CDR3 totals 17 residues. Trimming cost V 6 bases and J 4 bases; bases outside gene matches: 17. Germline V CDR1 and CDR2: LGHNT, FRNRAP. The CDR3 region is CASGPVGSTSGVYEQYF. The CDR3 DNA reads as TGTGCTAGTGGCCCGGTAGGTAGTACTAGCGGAGTTTACGAGCAGTACTTC.

This chain joins TRBV6-5 and TRBJ2-5, with 8 bases fitting TRBD2. The CDR3 covers 15 residues. The germline gives CDR1 MNHEY, CDR2 SVGAGI. J lost 4 bases, V lost 7 bases, and 11 bases had no gene match. DNA for the CDR3: TGTGCCAGCACCCGGTGGGGGCTAGCGGGAGAGACCCAGTACTTC. Protein sequence: CASTRWGLAGETQYF.

The chain is built from TRBV7-8 and TRBJ2-2; TRBD2 aligns across 11 bases. Looked up from germline, CDR1 is SGHVS and CDR2 is FQNEAQ. V trimming: 1 base; J trimming: 3 bases; junction bases outside the gene matches: 4. The CDR3 length is 17 residues. CDR3 amino acids: CASSLDSGRVYTGELFF. CDR3 nucleotide sequence: TGTGCCAGCAGCTTAGATAGCGGGAGGGTGTACACCGGGGAGCTGTTTTTT.

The V call is TRBV21-1, the J call TRBJ1-1. TRBV21-1 is annotated as a pseudogene. The CDR3 has 16 amino acids. In nucleotides, the CDR3 is TGTGCCACCCCGGGGAGCGGGGAGGTTAGGAACACTGAAGCTTTCTTT. It codes for CATPGSGEVRNTEAFF.

The V and J genes are TRBV27 and TRBJ2-7, with TRBD1 identical over 8 bases. This CDR3 has 13 amino acids. The ends lost 4 bases at V and 4 bases at J; junction bases unmatched: 3. In germline, CDR1 is MNHEY, CDR2 SMNVEV (reference sequence). The CDR3 nucleotides are TGTGCCAGCAGTTCAGGGGGCAGGTACGAGCAGTACTTC. It codes for CASSSGGRYEQYF.

This clone was counted a single time. The chain uses TRBV28 and TRBJ1-1; 8 nucleotides align to TRBD1. Looked up from germline, CDR1 is MDHEN and CDR2 is SYDVKM. Trimming took 5 bases from V and 6 from J; bases not matched to a gene: 11. The CDR3 totals 15 residues. CDR3 sequence: CASSTTGRGPPEAFF. CDR3 nucleotides: TGTGCCAGCAGTACCACTGGCAGGGGGCCCCCTGAAGCTTTCTTT.

In DNA form, the CDR3 reads TGCGCCAGCAGCTTTGGTCGCCCGGGACTAAGTTCAGATACGCAGTATTTT. This codes for CASSFGRPGLSSDTQYF. The V gene is TRBV5-1, the J gene TRBJ2-3; 7 bases map to TRBD2. There are 17 residues in the CDR3. Germline trimming cut 2 bases from V and 4 bases from J; bases unmatched to any gene: 13. The germline V gene has CDR1 SGHRS and CDR2 YFSETQ.

This clone was observed a handful of times. The chain is built from TRBV7-9 and TRBJ2-7; possibly TRBD2 for D (6 bases). Deletions cut 6 bases from V and 7 bases from J, with 16 bases between. Germline V gene lookup returns CDR1 SEHNR and CDR2 FQNEAQ (reference sequence). The CDR3 is 13 amino acids. This CDR3 is CASSPPGSLEQYF. The CDR3 DNA is TGTGCCAGCAGTCCCCCCGGGAGTCTGGAGCAGTACTTC.

The table lists this clone with a few counts. A junction end diverges from the germline sequence, so it may reflect a read error. For the CDR3, the DNA is TGTGCCAGCAGTTCTGTAAACACCATATATTTT. It specifies CASSSVNTIYF. The chain combines TRBV28 with TRBJ1-3, with D hard to call. The CDR3 runs 11 residues. Germline V CDR1 and CDR2: MDHEN, SYDVKM.

V and J are TRBV9 and TRBJ2-1, with 10 positions matching TRBD2. Germline V gives CDR1 SGDLS, CDR2 YYNGEE. V gave up 0 bases and J gave up 6 bases; unmatched junction bases: 3. The CDR3 covers 15 residues. The CDR3 DNA reads TGTGCCAGCAGCGTAGAAAGCGGGAGGGCCAATGAGCAGTTCTTC. Protein sequence: CASSVESGRANEQFF.

This clone was counted a single time. The chain recombines TRBV27 with TRBJ2-7; a possible D gene is TRBD2 (5 bases). V was trimmed by 3 bases and J by 7 bases, leaving 13 bases between them. Germline V CDR1 and CDR2: MNHEY, SMNVEV (reference sequence). The length of the CDR3 is 13 residues. CDR3 nucleotide sequence: TGTGCCAGCAGTTTTGAGGGTCTGGGGGAGCAGTACTTC. This translates into CASSFEGLGEQYF.

V gene TRBV28 combines with J gene TRBJ1-5; tentatively, D is TRBD1 (6 bases). This CDR3 comprises 15 residues. Between the trimmed V and J ends, which lost 4 bases and 4 bases, there was a span of 14 bases. Per the germline V gene, CDR1 is MDHEN and CDR2 is SYDVKM. The CDR3 DNA reads as TGTGCCAGCAGTTACGGGGGGGCGTTTAATCAGCCCCAGCATTTT. It encodes CASSYGGAFNQPQHF.

This chain uses TRBV12-3 or TRBV12-4 with TRBJ1-1, with D unresolved. The germline V and J ends were trimmed by 6 bases and 1 base, with 9 bases remaining between them. The CDR3 has 13 residues. This CDR3 is CASSPLWNTEAFF. In DNA, the CDR3 is TGTGCCAGCAGCCCCCTGTGGAACACTGAAGCTTTCTTT.

The V gene is TRBV10-3, the J gene TRBJ1-1; 7 bases agree with TRBD1. Germline V gene sequence: CDR1 ENHRY, CDR2 SYGVKD. V lost 5 bases and J lost 7; bases outside the gene matches: 22. The CDR3 extends over 18 amino acids. CDR3 nucleotide sequence: TGTGCCATCAGTCTCACCCGGGACAGCTCATCCTATAGAGGTGAAGCTTTCTTT. Encoded protein: CAISLTRDSSSYRGEAFF.

The CDR3 nucleotides are TGTGCCAGCAGCTTGGCAGCTACTAGCGGGGCCACAGATACGCAGTATTTT. It translates to CASSLAATSGATDTQYF. This chain connects TRBV5-8 to TRBJ2-3, with 10 bases lining up with TRBD2. The CDR3 length is 17 residues. The germline V gene encodes CDR1 SGHTS and CDR2 YDEGEE. Trimming cost V 0 bases and J 2 bases; bases outside gene matches: 6.

CDR3 sequence (DNA): TGTGCCAGCCTAAACGACCGACAGATCGTCCCCTACGAGCAGTACTTC. Encoded protein: CASLNDRQIVPYEQYF. The chain is built from TRBV6-6 and TRBJ2-7; weak D call: TRBD1 (5 bases). Trimming removed 8 bases at V and 2 bases at J, with 22 bases between. Germline-derived CDR1 and CDR2 are MNHNY and SVGAGI (reference sequence). This CDR3 is 16 amino acids long.

The chain uses TRBV4-1 and TRBJ1-1, with 8 bases aligning to TRBD1. In germline, CDR1 is MGHRA, CDR2 YSYEKL. Losses at the gene ends were 3 bases for V and 2 bases for J; bases not matched to a gene: 5. This CDR3 is 15 amino acids long. The CDR3 DNA reads TGCGCCAGCAGCCACCCAGGACAGGGAAACACTGAAGCTTTCTTT. It yields the protein CASSHPGQGNTEAFF.

The chain is built from TRBV28 and TRBJ1-2; 7 bases match TRBD1. V lost 8 bases to trimming and J lost 10 bases; unmatched junction nucleotides: 7. The germline V gene has CDR1 MDHEN and CDR2 SYDVKM. The CDR3 is 11 residues long. The CDR3 is CASSTTGNYTF. The CDR3 DNA follows: TGTGCCAGCTCTACGACAGGGAACTACACCTTC.

The V call is TRBV7-9, the J call TRBJ1-2, with D perhaps TRBD1 (5 bases). This CDR3 has 15 residues. The germline V and J ends were trimmed by 4 bases and 6 bases, with 18 bases remaining between them. Germline lookup yields CDR1 SEHNR and CDR2 FQNEAQ (reference sequence). CDR3 in amino acids: CASSSRDQGNNGYTF. The DNA of the CDR3 is TGTGCCAGCAGCTCGAGAGACCAGGGAAATAATGGCTACACCTTC.